One and the same sample provided the 14 T cell receptor beta chains below, sequenced in a study of blood T cell repertoires in COVID-19. Profiling relied on immunoSEQ multiplex PCR, and the TCRdb table lists in-frame clones only, not all of them. The repertoire holds about 50,000 clones, with more than 80% as singletons. Sequencing was done on a sample of peripheral blood. The receptors were gathered from a human donor in a cohort sampled during active COVID-19.

This chain links TRBV14 with TRBJ2-5, with a possible D match to TRBD1 (7 bases). This CDR3 comprises 15 residues. The V end was cut by 1 base, the J end by 5 bases, with 14 bases between. Germline V lookup: CDR1 SGHDN, CDR2 FVKESK. The DNA for the CDR3 is TGTGCCAGCAGCCAAGTCAGGGGGGTCTGGGAGACCCAGTACTTC. Protein product: CASSQVRGVWETQYF.

This rearrangement joins TRBV30 to TRBJ2-2; no clear D. CDR3 length: 15 residues. The germline V gene encodes CDR1 GTSNPN and CDR2 SVGIG (reference sequence). V was pared by 3 bases and J by 0 bases, with 11 bases between. CDR3 bases: TGTGCCTGGAGCGCACAGAACGCGAACACCGGGGAGCTGTTTTTT. The encoded protein is CAWSAQNANTGELFF.

The chain combines TRBV29-1 with TRBJ1-1; D perhaps matches TRBD1 (5 bases). The length of the CDR3 is 11 residues. Germline V gene lookup returns CDR1 SQVTM and CDR2 ANQGSEA. The ends were cut back, 4 bases at V and 5 bases at J, with 8 bases in the middle. Written as DNA, the CDR3 is TGCAGCGTTGGTAGGGGTACTGAAGCTTTCTTT. It codes for CSVGRGTEAFF.

V gene TRBV19 combines with J gene TRBJ2-3, with 8 bases identical to TRBD2. The CDR3 is made up of 13 amino acids. Losses at the gene ends were 6 bases for V and 6 bases for J; bases not matched to a gene: 5. CDR1 LNHDA and CDR2 SQIVND come from the germline V gene (reference sequence). As DNA, the CDR3 is TGTGCCAGTAGCTCGGGACTAGGGGATACGCAGTATTTT. Encoded protein: CASSSGLGDTQYF. The full variable domain, completed using reference TRBV19 and TRBJ2-3, is DGGITQSPKYLFRKEGQNVTLSCEQNLNHDAMYWYRQDPGQGLRLIYYSQIVNDFQKGDIAEGYSVSREKKESFPLTVTSAQKNPTAFYLCASSSGLGDTQYFGPGTRLTVL.

This clone appeared once. V and J are TRBV2 and TRBJ1-3; D call uncertain. Trimming pared 11 bases from V and 0 bases from J, leaving 17 bases between. The germline gives CDR1 SNHLY, CDR2 FYNNEI. CDR3 length: 15 residues. The CDR3 is CAGSTDGVSGNTIYF. CDR3 nucleotide sequence: TGTGCCGGCTCGACGGACGGGGTCTCTGGAAACACCATATATTTT.

The chain has TRBV28 and TRBJ2-2; 7 bases agree with TRBD2. The CDR3 is 16 amino acids. The trim removed 1 base at V and 2 bases at J, leaving 4 bases unmatched. Germline V CDR1 and CDR2: MDHEN, SYDVKM. The CDR3 nucleotides are TGTGCCAGCAGTTTATTTGCTAGCGGAAACACCGGGGAGCTGTTTTTT. Translation: CASSLFASGNTGELFF.

The chain links TRBV9 to TRBJ2-7, with D possibly being TRBD1 (6 bases). Germline V gives CDR1 SGDLS, CDR2 YYNGEE. The V and J ends lost 1 base and 7 bases respectively, with 18 bases between them. This CDR3 has 15 residues. The CDR3 coding sequence is TGTGCCAGCAGCGTACTAGGGACACCGGCGGAGGAGCAGTACTTC. The encoded protein is CASSVLGTPAEEQYF. The full variable domain, in which reference TRBV9 and TRBJ2-7 provide the parts outside the CDR3, is DSGVTQTPKHLITATGQRVTLRCSPRSGDLSVYWYQQSLDQGLQFLIQYYNGEERAKGNILERFSAQQFPDLHSELNLSSLELGDSALYFCASSVLGTPAEEQYFGPGTRLTVT.

The rearrangement uses TRBV6-2 or TRBV6-3 and TRBJ2-3; 8 bases fit TRBD1. Germline lookup yields CDR1 MNHEY and CDR2 SVGEGT. Trimming at V came to 2 bases and at J to 2 bases, leaving 9 bases not matched to a gene. This CDR3 has 17 residues. The CDR3 bases are TGTGCCAGCAGTTACCCCGGACAGGGAGTCTACACAGATACGCAGTATTTT. It yields the protein CASSYPGQGVYTDTQYF.

The chain employs TRBV4-1 and TRBJ2-5, with 9 bases matching TRBD2. CDR3 length equals 15 residues. With 5 bases clipped from V and 7 bases from J, the junction kept 11 bases outside the gene matches. Germline V lookup: CDR1 MGHRA, CDR2 YSYEKL. The CDR3, as DNA: TGCGCCAGCAGCGCTCTAGCGGGGCCCCCTGGGACCCAGTACTTC. Translation: CASSALAGPPGTQYF.

The chain has TRBV28 and TRBJ2-3; 9 bases are a match to TRBD1. Per the germline V gene, CDR1 is MDHEN and CDR2 is SYDVKM. The J segment lost 2 bases and the V segment lost 4 bases, leaving 7 bases of the junction unmatched. The length of the CDR3 is 16 residues. The CDR3 loop is CASSYNRGLFTDTQYF. For the CDR3, the DNA is TGTGCCAGCAGTTACAACAGGGGGCTTTTCACAGATACGCAGTATTTT.

V and J are TRBV7-2 and TRBJ2-2, with a weak D call TRBD2 (6 bases). Germline assignment: CDR1 SGHTA and CDR2 FQGNSA. CDR3 length: 14 amino acids. Trimming took 5 bases from V and 6 from J, leaving 13 bases between them. For the CDR3, the DNA is TGTGCCAGCAGCCTCGGGCGGAGGGCCGGGGAGCTGTTTTTT. This codes for CASSLGRRAGELFF.

This chain links TRBV6-5 with TRBJ1-4, with 8 bases lining up with TRBD1. Germline trimming cut 6 bases from V and 5 bases from J; bases unmatched to any gene: 8. Germline V gene data show CDR1 as MNHEY and CDR2 as SVGAGI. The CDR3 contains 15 residues. CDR3 nucleotide sequence: TGTGCCAGCAGACGCGCCGGGACAGGAAATGAAAAACTGTTTTTT. As protein: CASRRAGTGNEKLFF.

This rearrangement joins TRBV29-1 to TRBJ2-6; 8 nucleotides agree with TRBD1. The V gene's germline CDR1 is SQVTM and CDR2 ANQGSEA. The CDR3 spans 17 residues. J was trimmed by 8 bases and V by 4 bases; bases with no gene match: 16. In DNA, the CDR3 is TGCAGCGTTGGAACCAGGGGGCGCGGGGTGGTTTCCAACGTCCTGACTTTC. Its protein is CSVGTRGRGVVSNVLTF.

The rearrangement joins TRBV7-9 to TRBJ2-7, with D perhaps matching TRBD2 (7 bases). There are 14 residues in the CDR3. V shed 4 bases and J shed 3 bases, with 13 bases lying between them. The germline CDR1 and CDR2 sequences are SEHNR and FQNEAQ (reference sequence). CDR3 coding DNA: TGTGCCAGCAGCTCGGGGGGCCCGATCTACGAGCAGTACTTC. Residues: CASSSGGPIYEQYF. Full variable domain (outside the CDR3, taken from reference TRBV7-9 and TRBJ2-7): DTGVSQNPRHKITKRGQNVTFRCDPISEHNRLYWYRQTLGQGPEFLTYFQNEAQLEKSRLLSDRFSAERPKGSFSTLEIQRTEQGDSAMYLCASSSGGPIYEQYFGPGTRLTVT.